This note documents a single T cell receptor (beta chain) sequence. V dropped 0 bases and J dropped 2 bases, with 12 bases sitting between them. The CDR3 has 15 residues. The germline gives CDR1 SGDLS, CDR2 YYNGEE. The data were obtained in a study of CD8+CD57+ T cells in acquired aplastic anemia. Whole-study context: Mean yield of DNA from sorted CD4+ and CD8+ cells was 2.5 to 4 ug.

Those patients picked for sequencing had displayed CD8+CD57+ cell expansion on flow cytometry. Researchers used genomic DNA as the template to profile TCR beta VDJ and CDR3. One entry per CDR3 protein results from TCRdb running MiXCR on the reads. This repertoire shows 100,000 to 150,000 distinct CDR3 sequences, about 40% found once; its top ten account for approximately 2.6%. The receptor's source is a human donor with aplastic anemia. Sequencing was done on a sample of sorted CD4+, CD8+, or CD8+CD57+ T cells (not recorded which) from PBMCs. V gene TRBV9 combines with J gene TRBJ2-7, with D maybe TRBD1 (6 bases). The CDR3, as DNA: TGTGCCAGCAGCGTAGGGCAGGGGTACGCCTACGAGCAGTACTTC. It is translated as CASSVGQGYAYEQYF.